These 26 T cell receptor beta chains share one sample of origin, sequenced in a study of cytomegalovirus exposure and HLA in healthy donors. Primers: 60 Vbeta forward and 13 Jbeta reverse. Here immunoSEQ multiplex PCR was the method, and the copy in TCRdb shows in-frame clones only, minus some. The sample yields 200,000 to 250,000 clones, approximately 82% seen once. The sequenced material came from PBMCs. The receptors originated from a woman in her thirties or forties in good health and CMV-seronegative.

This chain links TRBV2 with TRBJ2-2, with TRBD1 identical over 7 bases. CDR1 SNHLY and CDR2 FYNNEI come from the germline V gene. J gave up 5 bases and V 6 bases, and 9 bases lay outside the gene matches. The CDR3 extends over 15 amino acids. The CDR3 reads CASRGATGRTGELFF. CDR3 DNA sequence: TGTGCCAGCAGGGGAGCGACAGGGAGAACCGGGGAGCTGTTTTTT.

The gene calls are TRBV28 and TRBJ2-3, with 9 positions matching TRBD2. CDR1 MDHEN and CDR2 SYDVKM come from the germline V gene. The CDR3 runs to 17 residues. With V trimmed by 3 bases and J by 0 bases, 7 bases remained unmatched. The CDR3 bases are TGTGCCAGCAGTTTTCTTGTAGCGGGGGCTAGCACAGATACGCAGTATTTT. Translated, it gives CASSFLVAGASTDTQYF.

The V gene is TRBV7-9, the J gene TRBJ1-1, with 7 bases fitting TRBD1. Trimming removed 5 bases from V and 4 bases from J; junction bases left unmatched: 4. The CDR3 covers 13 residues. Germline CDR1 and CDR2: SEHNR and FQNEAQ (reference sequence). For the CDR3, the DNA is TGTGCCAGCAGCCAACCAGGGGGCACTGAAGCTTTCTTT. This translates into CASSQPGGTEAFF.

The V gene is TRBV2, the J gene TRBJ2-3; 10 bases line up with TRBD2. Germline CDR1 and CDR2: SNHLY and FYNNEI. The junction had 6 bases not matched to a gene; V was cut back by 3 bases and J by 3 bases. The CDR3 has 16 residues. In DNA, the CDR3 is TGTGCCAGCAGTGATAGGGCTAGCGGGGGAACAGATACGCAGTATTTT. It translates to CASSDRASGGTDTQYF.

The chain joins TRBV11-3 to TRBJ2-1, with a tentative D call TRBD1 (5 bases). Per germline, CDR1 SGHNT and CDR2 YENEEA. V lost 2 bases and J 4 bases, leaving 15 bases between the germline ends. The CDR3 is 16 amino acids. This CDR3 is CASSLPPGSGYNEQFF. The CDR3 DNA sequence: TGTGCCAGCAGCTTACCCCCAGGGTCAGGGTACAATGAGCAGTTCTTC.

J is TRBJ1-6 and V is TRBV2; 9 positions match TRBD1. Germline CDR1 and CDR2: SNHLY and FYNNEI. V gave up 8 bases and J gave up 9 bases; unmatched junction bases: 8. This CDR3 region has 14 residues. The CDR3 DNA is TGTGCCAGCCATAGGGACAGGGAGGCTTCACCCCTCCACTTT. Translated, it gives CASHRDREASPLHF.

The CDR3 is CASSNRENQPQHF. CDR3 DNA: TGTGCCAGTAGCAACAGGGAAAATCAGCCCCAGCATTTT. The chain is built from TRBV19 and TRBJ1-5, with D possibly being TRBD1 (6 bases). CDR1 LNHDA and CDR2 SQIVND come from the germline V gene (reference sequence). Deletions cut 6 bases from V and 4 bases from J, with 10 bases between. The CDR3 extends over 13 amino acids. Full variable domain (missing parts from reference TRBV19 and TRBJ1-5): DGGITQSPKYLFRKEGQNVTLSCEQNLNHDAMYWYRQDPGQGLRLIYYSQIVNDFQKGDIAEGYSVSREKKESFPLTVTSAQKNPTAFYLCASSNRENQPQHFGDGTRLSIL.

V gene TRBV6-5 combines with J gene TRBJ1-4, with 7 bases fitting TRBD1. Germline V gives CDR1 MNHEY, CDR2 SVGAGI. The CDR3 consists of 14 residues. V shed 7 bases, J shed 1 base, and the junction held 3 bases outside the gene matches. This CDR3 is CASNQGVTNEKLFF. CDR3 in DNA: TGTGCCAGCAATCAGGGGGTAACTAATGAAAAACTGTTTTTT.

The chain links TRBV27 to TRBJ1-4; D not resolved. This CDR3 region has 14 residues. Germline CDR1 and CDR2: MNHEY and SMNVEV (reference sequence). The ends were cut back, 5 bases at V and 8 bases at J, with 15 bases in the middle. The CDR3 coding sequence is TGTGCCAGCAGTCCGGTCGGGGTAGGAGAAAAACTGTTTTTT. Its protein is CASSPVGVGEKLFF.

This chain links TRBV5-4 with TRBJ2-3, with 10 bases aligning to TRBD1. The germline V gene has CDR1 SGHNT and CDR2 YYREEE (reference sequence). The CDR3 is made up of 15 amino acids. The trim removed 2 bases at V and 6 bases at J, leaving 6 bases unmatched. CDR3 protein: CASSFGQGDLDTQYF. In DNA, the CDR3 is TGTGCCAGCAGCTTCGGACAGGGGGACCTGGATACGCAGTATTTT.

The chain has TRBV19 and TRBJ1-1; 11 bases are shared with TRBD1. The trim removed 3 bases at V and 7 bases at J, leaving 7 bases unmatched. CDR1 LNHDA and CDR2 SQIVND come from the germline V gene (reference sequence). The CDR3 is made up of 15 amino acids. CDR3 sequence reads: CASSIWTGGRDEAFF. The CDR3 DNA is TGTGCCAGTAGTATCTGGACAGGGGGCCGGGATGAAGCTTTCTTT.

V usage is TRBV15 and J usage is TRBJ1-1, with D perhaps TRBD1 (5 bases). Germline CDR1 and CDR2: LNHNV and YYDKDF (reference sequence). CDR3 length: 14 residues. V was shortened by 2 bases and J by 3 bases, with 10 bases between the two germline ends. Here the CDR3 reads CATSRWGEDTEAFF. CDR3 nucleotides: TGTGCCACCAGCAGATGGGGGGAAGACACTGAAGCTTTCTTT.

V gene TRBV9 combines with J gene TRBJ1-6; D gene unclear. Trimming left V 0 bases short and J 13 bases short, with 17 bases between. Germline V gene data show CDR1 as SGDLS and CDR2 as YYNGEE. The CDR3 loop spans 15 amino acids. The CDR3 reads CASSVDGFGLDPLHF. The CDR3 nucleotides are TGTGCCAGCAGCGTAGATGGATTTGGGCTCGACCCCCTCCACTTT. The whole variable domain, filled in from reference TRBV9 and TRBJ1-6, reads DSGVTQTPKHLITATGQRVTLRCSPRSGDLSVYWYQQSLDQGLQFLIQYYNGEERAKGNILERFSAQQFPDLHSELNLSSLELGDSALYFCASSVDGFGLDPLHFGNGTRLTVT.

V and J are TRBV9 and TRBJ2-2, with D tentatively TRBD1 (6 bases). The V end was cut by 4 bases, the J end by 5 bases, with 18 bases between. The CDR3 totals 16 residues. From germline, CDR1 is SGDLS and CDR2 YYNGEE. The CDR3, as DNA: TGTGCCAGCAGCACCGGGACAAATACGATTACCGGGGAGCTGTTTTTT. This translates into CASSTGTNTITGELFF.

The chain has TRBV6-1 and TRBJ2-7; 10 bases fit TRBD1. CDR1 MNHNS and CDR2 SASEGT come from the germline V gene. Germline trimming cut 7 bases from V and 4 bases from J; bases unmatched to any gene: 4. This CDR3 region has 13 residues. The CDR3 here is CASTPGQGYEQYF. CDR3 coding DNA: TGTGCCAGCACCCCGGGACAGGGGTACGAGCAGTACTTC.

The V call is TRBV11-3, the J call TRBJ2-7; the match to TRBD1 covers 11 bases. The CDR3 contains 14 residues. Germline V CDR1 and CDR2: SGHNT, YENEEA. After removal of 5 bases from V and 5 bases from J, the junction contained 5 bases not matched to a gene. CDR3 protein: CASSPGQGANEQYF. In nucleotides, the CDR3 is TGTGCCAGCAGCCCCGGACAGGGGGCGAACGAGCAGTACTTC.

J is TRBJ1-2 and V is TRBV6-1; D gene ambiguous. The ends were cut back, 1 base at V and 4 bases at J, with 4 bases in the middle. The CDR3 consists of 12 residues. Germline lookup yields CDR1 MNHNS and CDR2 SASEGT. The chain's CDR3 is CASSEGAYGYTF. The CDR3 DNA reads TGTGCCAGCAGTGAAGGGGCCTATGGCTACACCTTC.

The chain joins TRBV2 to TRBJ1-6; TRBD1 agrees at 9 bases. The trim removed 6 bases at V and 8 bases at J, leaving 8 bases unmatched. The CDR3 runs 15 residues. The germline V gene has CDR1 SNHLY and CDR2 FYNNEI. This chain's CDR3 is CASRITGGLDSPLHF. The CDR3 DNA is TGTGCCAGCAGGATCACAGGGGGCCTAGATTCACCCCTCCACTTT. The whole variable domain, filled in from reference TRBV2 and TRBJ1-6, reads EPEVTQTPSHQVTQMGQEVILRCVPISNHLYFYWYRQILGQKVEFLVSFYNNEISEKSEIFDDQFSVERPDGSNFTLKIRSTKLEDSAMYFCASRITGGLDSPLHFGNGTRLTVT.

The chain couples TRBV28 to TRBJ2-3, with a possible D match to TRBD2 (6 bases). Germline V gives CDR1 MDHEN, CDR2 SYDVKM. The CDR3 length is 13 residues. The V and J ends lost 10 bases and 11 bases respectively, with 22 bases between them. The CDR3: CATHSGGMSKQYF. CDR3 nucleotides: TGTGCCACCCATTCTGGGGGGATGAGTAAGCAGTATTTT.

This clone occurred a few times. The genes are TRBV18 and TRBJ2-5; the D gene is possibly TRBD2 (6 bases). The germline V and J ends were trimmed by 5 bases and 4 bases, with 8 bases remaining between them. The CDR3 is 12 residues long. Germline V CDR1 and CDR2: KGHSH, LQKENI. CDR3 sequence reads: CASSGGSETQYF. CDR3 nucleotide sequence: TGTGCCAGCTCAGGGGGGTCAGAGACCCAGTACTTC.

The chain has TRBV14 and TRBJ2-1; 8 bases align to TRBD2. The CDR3 extends over 17 amino acids. The V gene end was trimmed by 3 bases and the J gene end by 0 bases; junction bases not matched to a gene: 7. Germline V gene sequence: CDR1 SGHDN, CDR2 FVKESK. The CDR3 nucleotides read TGTGCCAGCAGCCACTTTGGCGGGGGGTTCTCCTACAATGAGCAGTTCTTC. This gives the protein CASSHFGGGFSYNEQFF.

This clone occurred a few times. The V gene is TRBV15, the J gene TRBJ2-1, with no clear D. V dropped 1 base and J dropped 8 bases, with 9 bases sitting between them. This CDR3 is built from 13 residues. CDR1 and CDR2 from the germline V gene are LNHNV and YYDKDF (reference sequence). The CDR3 nucleotides read TGTGCCACCAGCAGAGGGGTTCGGGATGAGCAGTTCTTC. Protein: CATSRGVRDEQFF.

The count of this clone is one. The chain recombines TRBV7-2 with TRBJ1-1; 7 positions match TRBD1. V dropped 5 bases and J dropped 11; count of bases not matched to a gene: 11. Germline CDR1 and CDR2: SGHTA and FQGNSA. CDR3 length: 13 residues. The CDR3 DNA sequence: TGTGCCAGCAGCCAGGGGTACAGGGGCCGGGCTTTCTTT. This translates into CASSQGYRGRAFF.

Concerning this clone: Different DNA sequences within this sample yield the same CDR3. This sequence joins TRBV9 and TRBJ2-7; 7 nucleotides match TRBD2. The trim removed 3 bases at V and 7 bases at J, leaving 4 bases unmatched. Germline V gives CDR1 SGDLS, CDR2 YYNGEE. The CDR3 spans 12 residues. In DNA form, the CDR3 reads TGTGCCAGCAGCGCCACCGGGGGGGAGCAGTACTTC. It yields the protein CASSATGGEQYF.

Only one count was recorded for this clone. This rearrangement joins TRBV5-4 to TRBJ2-2; 9 bases line up with TRBD1. Germline V gives CDR1 SGHNT, CDR2 YYREEE (reference sequence). CDR3 length equals 17 residues. V lost 4 bases to trimming and J lost 6 bases; unmatched junction nucleotides: 13. CDR3 loop: CASSTPNRGRSSGELFF. CDR3 DNA: TGTGCCAGCAGCACCCCTAACAGGGGGCGCTCCTCCGGGGAGCTGTTTTTT.

The chain joins TRBV5-4 to TRBJ1-1; 7 nucleotides match TRBD1. The CDR3 is made up of 13 amino acids. Germline CDR1 SGHNT, CDR2 YYREEE (reference sequence). The ends lost 4 bases at V and 1 base at J; junction bases unmatched: 1. The CDR3 loop is CASSRTGNTEAFF. The CDR3 nucleotides are TGTGCCAGCAGCCGGACAGGGAACACTGAAGCTTTCTTT.